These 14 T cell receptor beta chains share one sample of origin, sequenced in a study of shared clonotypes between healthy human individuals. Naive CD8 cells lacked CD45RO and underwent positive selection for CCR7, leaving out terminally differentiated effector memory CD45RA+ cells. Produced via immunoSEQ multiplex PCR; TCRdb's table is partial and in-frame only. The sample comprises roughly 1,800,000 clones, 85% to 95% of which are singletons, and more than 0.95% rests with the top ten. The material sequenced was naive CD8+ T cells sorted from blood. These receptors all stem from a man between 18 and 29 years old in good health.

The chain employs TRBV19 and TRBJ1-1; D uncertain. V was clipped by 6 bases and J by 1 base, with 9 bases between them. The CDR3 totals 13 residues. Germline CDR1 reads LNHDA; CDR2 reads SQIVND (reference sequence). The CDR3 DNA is TGTGCCAGTAGGACTTCGTCGAACACTGAAGCTTTCTTT. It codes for CASRTSSNTEAFF.

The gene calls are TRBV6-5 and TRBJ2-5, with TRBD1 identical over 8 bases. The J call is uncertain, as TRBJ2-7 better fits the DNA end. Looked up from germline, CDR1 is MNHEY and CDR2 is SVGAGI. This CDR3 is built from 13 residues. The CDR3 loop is CASSPDRGYEQYF. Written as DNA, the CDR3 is TGTGCCAGCAGCCCCGACAGGGGCTACGAGCAGTACTTC.

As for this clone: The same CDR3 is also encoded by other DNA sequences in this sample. The CDR3 here is CASSQDGTGNTEAFF. Written as DNA, the CDR3 is TGCGCCAGCAGCCAAGATGGGACGGGGAATACTGAAGCTTTCTTT. J is TRBJ1-1 and V is TRBV4-3, with D possibly being TRBD1 (5 bases). Germline CDR1 and CDR2: LGHNA and YSLEER. This CDR3 contains 15 residues. Trimming pared 0 bases from V and 5 bases from J, leaving 13 bases between.

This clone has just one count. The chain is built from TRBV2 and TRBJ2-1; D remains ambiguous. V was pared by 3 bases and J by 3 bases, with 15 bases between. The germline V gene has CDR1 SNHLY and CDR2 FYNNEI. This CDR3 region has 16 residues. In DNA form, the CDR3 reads TGTGCCAGCAGTGACAATCTACCGCCCTACTACAATGAGCAGTTCTTC. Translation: CASSDNLPPYYNEQFF.

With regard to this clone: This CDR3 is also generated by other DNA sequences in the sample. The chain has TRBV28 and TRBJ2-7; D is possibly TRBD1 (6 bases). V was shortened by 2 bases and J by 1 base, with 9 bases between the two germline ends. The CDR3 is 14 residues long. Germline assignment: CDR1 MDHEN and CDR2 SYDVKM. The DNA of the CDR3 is TGTGCCAGCAGTTTACGAGGACAGTCCTACGAGCAGTACTTC. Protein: CASSLRGQSYEQYF.

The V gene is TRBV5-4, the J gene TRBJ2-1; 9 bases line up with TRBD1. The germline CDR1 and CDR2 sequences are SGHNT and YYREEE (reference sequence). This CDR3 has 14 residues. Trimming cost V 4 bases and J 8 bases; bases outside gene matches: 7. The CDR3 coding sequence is TGTGCCAGCAGCACCCGGGACAGGGAGGATGAGCAGTTCTTC. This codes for CASSTRDREDEQFF.

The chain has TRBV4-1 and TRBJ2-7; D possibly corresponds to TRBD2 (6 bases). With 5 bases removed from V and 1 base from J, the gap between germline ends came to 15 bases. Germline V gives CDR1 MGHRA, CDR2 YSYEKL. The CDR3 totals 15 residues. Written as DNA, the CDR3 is TGCGCCAGCAGCGCGAGCCCGGACTATTCCTACGAGCAGTACTTC. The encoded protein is CASSASPDYSYEQYF.

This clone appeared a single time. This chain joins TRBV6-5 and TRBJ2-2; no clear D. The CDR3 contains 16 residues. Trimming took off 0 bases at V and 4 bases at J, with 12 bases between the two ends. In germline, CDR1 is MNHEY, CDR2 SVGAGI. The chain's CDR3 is CASSYSRQEGTGELFF. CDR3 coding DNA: TGTGCCAGCAGTTACTCGAGGCAGGAAGGCACCGGGGAGCTGTTTTTT.

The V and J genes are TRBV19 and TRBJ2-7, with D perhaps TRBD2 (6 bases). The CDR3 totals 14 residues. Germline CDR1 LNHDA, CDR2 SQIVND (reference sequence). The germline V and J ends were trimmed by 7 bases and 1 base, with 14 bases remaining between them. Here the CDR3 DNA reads TGTGCCAGTACTTGGCGGGGAGGTTCCTACGAGCAGTACTTC. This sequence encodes CASTWRGGSYEQYF.

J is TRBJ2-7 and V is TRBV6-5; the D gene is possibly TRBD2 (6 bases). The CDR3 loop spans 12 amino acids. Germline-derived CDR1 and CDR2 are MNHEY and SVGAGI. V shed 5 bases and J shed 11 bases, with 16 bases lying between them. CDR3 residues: CASSPPGLEEYF. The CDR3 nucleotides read TGTGCCAGCAGTCCCCCGGGACTTGAGGAGTACTTC.

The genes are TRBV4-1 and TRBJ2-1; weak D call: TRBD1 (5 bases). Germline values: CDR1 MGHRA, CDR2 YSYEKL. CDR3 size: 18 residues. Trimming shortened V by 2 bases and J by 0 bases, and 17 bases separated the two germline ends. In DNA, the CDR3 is TGCGCCAGCAGCCAATCCGAAAATAGGGGAAGCTCCTACAATGAGCAGTTCTTC. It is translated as CASSQSENRGSSYNEQFF.

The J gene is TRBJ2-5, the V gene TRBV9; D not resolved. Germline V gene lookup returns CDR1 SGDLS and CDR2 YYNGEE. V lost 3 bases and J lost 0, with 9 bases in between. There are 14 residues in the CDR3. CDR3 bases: TGTGCCAGCAGCGCCCCGTGGGACCAAGAGACCCAGTACTTC. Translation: CASSAPWDQETQYF.

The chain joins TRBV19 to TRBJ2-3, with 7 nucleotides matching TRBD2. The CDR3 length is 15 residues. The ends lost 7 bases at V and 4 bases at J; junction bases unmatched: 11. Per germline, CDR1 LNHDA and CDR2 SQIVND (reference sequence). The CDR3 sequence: CASIPAGLGPDTQYF. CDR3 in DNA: TGTGCCAGTATACCAGCGGGGTTGGGGCCAGATACGCAGTATTTT.

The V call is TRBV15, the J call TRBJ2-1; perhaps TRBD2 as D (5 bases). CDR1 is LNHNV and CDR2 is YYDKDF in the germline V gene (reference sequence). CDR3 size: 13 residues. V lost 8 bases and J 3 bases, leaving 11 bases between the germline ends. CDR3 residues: CATRAGSYNEQFF. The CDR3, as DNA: TGTGCCACCCGGGCGGGTAGCTACAATGAGCAGTTCTTC.